These 14 T cell receptor beta chains originate from one sample sequenced in a study of blood T cells in healthy people across ages. A second PCR of 7 to 11 cycles used a sample-barcoded 5' primer and a J-beta primer mix. A single record per CDR3 protein comes from TCRdb applying MiXCR to the 5' RACE reads. Among just under 550,000 distinct CDR3 sequences listed, 24% were seen once. The data also belong to a second study, concerning T cells of mothers and their children.

The sequenced material came from blood. All receptors derive from a boy between 5 and 17 years old in good health.

This clonotype has just a few counts. For the CDR3, the DNA is TGTGCCAGCGGGGTATATGATGAAAAACTGTTTTTT. Protein product: CASGVYDEKLFF. The chain employs TRBV12-3 or TRBV12-4 and TRBJ1-4; no firm D call. The CDR3 covers 12 residues. V was pared by 8 bases and J by 6 bases, with 10 bases between.

The J gene is TRBJ1-1, the V gene TRBV6-5, with 10 bases aligning to TRBD1. Germline loops: CDR1 MNHEY, CDR2 SVGAGI. The CDR3 is made up of 14 amino acids. Unmatched junction bases numbered 4, after V lost 6 bases and J lost 3 bases. CDR3 nucleotide sequence: TGTGCCAGCAGCCAGACAGGGGGCTACACTGAAGCTTTCTTT. It codes for CASSQTGGYTEAFF.

The chain couples TRBV9 to TRBJ1-1; perhaps TRBD1 as D (5 bases). The CDR3 spans 15 residues. Germline V gene data show CDR1 as SGDLS and CDR2 as YYNGEE. Trimming pared 0 bases from V and 7 bases from J, leaving 16 bases between. The chain's CDR3 is CASSVAPSGTGEAFF. Written as DNA, the CDR3 is TGTGCCAGCAGCGTAGCCCCCTCAGGGACGGGTGAAGCTTTCTTT.

As concerns this clonotype: Without the conserved terminal phenylalanine or tryptophan, this CDR3 likely stems from a read error. The rearrangement uses TRBV15 and TRBJ1-1; D not resolved. Trimming shortened V by 5 bases and J by 1 base, and 11 bases separated the two germline ends. There are 14 residues in the CDR3. Looked up from germline, CDR1 is LNHNV and CDR2 is YYDKDF (reference sequence). The CDR3 here is CATSGSTGNTEAFL. Written as DNA, the CDR3 is TGTGCCACCAGCGGATCAACGGGGAACACTGAAGCTTTCCTT.

The rearrangement links TRBV9 to TRBJ2-3; the D is unclear. The CDR3 extends over 14 amino acids. Between the trimmed V and J ends, which lost 4 bases and 4 bases, there was a span of 13 bases. The germline V gene encodes CDR1 SGDLS and CDR2 YYNGEE. The CDR3 here is CASSTTPTSDTQYF. DNA for the CDR3: TGTGCCAGCAGCACTACCCCCACTTCAGATACGCAGTATTTT.

The V gene is TRBV29-1, the J gene TRBJ1-1; D is unresolved. Germline CDR1 SQVTM, CDR2 ANQGSEA. The CDR3 has 11 residues. Trimming took 5 bases from V and 1 from J, leaving 5 bases between them. The CDR3 DNA sequence: TGCAGCGTTCGGCCGAACACTGAAGCTTTCTTT. The encoded protein is CSVRPNTEAFF.

This clonotype was detected only a few times. This chain links TRBV7-6 with TRBJ2-7; 13 bases align to TRBD2. Losses at the gene ends were 5 bases for V and 7 bases for J; bases not matched to a gene: 5. From germline, CDR1 is SGHVS and CDR2 FNYEAQ. The CDR3 has 14 residues. The DNA of the CDR3 is TGTGCCAGCAGCCCGGGACTAGCGGGGCTGGAGCAGTACTTC. Protein: CASSPGLAGLEQYF.

The V call is TRBV28, the J call TRBJ2-7; 8 bases are shared with TRBD1. The CDR3 extends over 15 amino acids. Trimming at V came to 6 bases and at J to 5 bases, leaving 12 bases not matched to a gene. CDR1 MDHEN and CDR2 SYDVKM come from the germline V gene. The DNA of the CDR3 is TGTGCCAGCAGCCGCCGGACAGGGACGAGAGACGAGCAGTACTTC. Amino acid sequence: CASSRRTGTRDEQYF.

CDR3 bases: TGTGCCAGCTCCCGCAAGGAAGGGATCACAGATACGCAGTATTTT. Translated, it gives CASSRKEGITDTQYF. J is TRBJ2-3 and V is TRBV12-3 or TRBV12-4, with D unclear. The ends were cut back, 8 bases at V and 2 bases at J, with 17 bases in the middle. This CDR3 region has 15 residues.

The genes are TRBV29-1 and TRBJ2-5, with a possible D match to TRBD2 (5 bases). The CDR3 consists of 14 residues. Germline loops: CDR1 SQVTM, CDR2 ANQGSEA. V was trimmed by 3 bases and J by 2 bases, leaving 13 bases between them. The CDR3 DNA reads TGCAGCGTTGAGGTCGGGATTCGTCAAGAGACCCAGTACTTC. It translates to CSVEVGIRQETQYF.

This clonotype was picked up a small number of times. This chain joins TRBV7-2 and TRBJ2-6; 8 bases map to TRBD1. V shed 7 bases and J 8 bases; nucleotides not matched to a gene: 7. CDR1 and CDR2 (germline): SGHTA, FQGNSA. The CDR3 runs to 14 residues. CDR3 bases: TGTGCCAGCAAAGACAGGGGTTGGACCAACGTCCTGACTTTC. Protein: CASKDRGWTNVLTF. The full variable domain, its missing parts supplied by reference TRBV7-2 and TRBJ2-6, is GAGVSQSPSNKVTEKGKDVELRCDPISGHTALYWYRQSLGQGLEFLIYFQGNSAPDKSGLPSDRFSAERTGGSVSTLTIQRTQQEDSAVYLCASKDRGWTNVLTFGAGSRLTVL.

This clonotype was observed at least ten times. This chain links TRBV5-5 with TRBJ2-1; 11 nucleotides agree with TRBD2. Germline-derived CDR1 and CDR2 are SGHKS and YYEKEE (reference sequence). J gave up 9 bases and V 8 bases, and 7 bases lay outside the gene matches. The CDR3 has 13 residues. DNA for the CDR3: TGTGCCAGAATAGCGGGGGGGCCTGCTGAGCAGTTCTTC. It yields the protein CARIAGGPAEQFF.

The genes are TRBV13 and TRBJ1-2, with D possibly being TRBD1 (6 bases). Germline lookup yields CDR1 PRHDT and CDR2 FYEKMQ (reference sequence). This CDR3 is built from 14 residues. Deletions cut 2 bases from V and 6 bases from J, with 13 bases between. CDR3 residues: CASSLWGLEDGYTF. The CDR3 DNA reads TGTGCCAGCAGCTTATGGGGGCTTGAGGATGGCTACACCTTC.

This clonotype has just a few counts. V usage is TRBV2 and J usage is TRBJ2-5; a weak D match, TRBD1 (5 bases). The V and J ends lost 6 bases and 5 bases respectively, with 13 bases between them. The CDR3 loop spans 13 amino acids. Looked up from germline, CDR1 is SNHLY and CDR2 is FYNNEI. For the CDR3, the DNA is TGTGCCAGCAGCGAGAGGACACAGGAGACCCAGTACTTC. Translated: CASSERTQETQYF.